Listed here are 4 T cell receptor beta chains from one sample, sequenced in a study of T cell responses to AZD1222 COVID-19 vaccine. Clones were read by immunoSEQ multiplex PCR, and TCRdb kept only the in-frame ones, dropping some. The sample holds some 150,000 clones, roughly 90% seen once. This specimen was peripheral blood, taken 28 days after the second AZD1222 dose. All receptors derive from an adult who received the AZD1222 COVID-19 vaccine.

This chain uses TRBV7-2 with TRBJ2-7, with a weak D call TRBD1 (6 bases). Germline V gives CDR1 SGHTA, CDR2 FQGNSA. Trimming stripped 3 bases from V and 7 bases from J, with 13 bases between. There are 13 residues in the CDR3. The CDR3 here is CASSLGAEGEQYF. The CDR3, as DNA: TGTGCCAGCAGCTTGGGGGCCGAGGGGGAGCAGTACTTC. Variable domain in full (rest from reference TRBV7-2 and TRBJ2-7): GAGVSQSPSNKVTEKGKDVELRCDPISGHTALYWYRQSLGQGLEFLIYFQGNSAPDKSGLPSDRFSAERTGGSVSTLTIQRTQQEDSAVYLCASSLGAEGEQYFGPGTRLTVT.

The chain links TRBV28 to TRBJ2-5; D call uncertain. In germline, CDR1 is MDHEN, CDR2 SYDVKM. V lost 3 bases, J lost 5 bases, and 13 bases lay in between. CDR3 length equals 14 residues. CDR3 region: CASSLYQVRETQYF. The CDR3 coding sequence is TGTGCCAGCAGTTTGTACCAGGTGAGGGAGACCCAGTACTTC. Full variable domain (rest looked up from reference TRBV28 and TRBJ2-5): DVKVTQSSRYLVKRTGEKVFLECVQDMDHENMFWYRQDPGLGLRLIYFSYDVKMKEKGDIPEGYSVSREKKERFSLILESASTNQTSMYLCASSLYQVRETQYFGPGTRLLVL.

This chain uses TRBV28 with TRBJ1-3; 7 bases fit TRBD1. CDR1 is MDHEN and CDR2 is SYDVKM in the germline V gene. Trimming took 5 bases from V and 0 from J; bases not matched to a gene: 7. There are 16 residues in the CDR3. CDR3 amino acids: CASSIEGAHSGNTIYF. In DNA, the CDR3 is TGTGCCAGCAGTATTGAGGGGGCCCACTCTGGAAACACCATATATTTT.

The chain has TRBV12-3 or TRBV12-4 and TRBJ1-3; D not resolved. V was trimmed by 8 bases and J by 9 bases, leaving 14 bases between them. The length of the CDR3 is 12 residues. The CDR3 protein is CASRGWYGTIYF. CDR3 sequence (DNA): TGTGCCAGCCGAGGATGGTATGGCACCATATATTTT.